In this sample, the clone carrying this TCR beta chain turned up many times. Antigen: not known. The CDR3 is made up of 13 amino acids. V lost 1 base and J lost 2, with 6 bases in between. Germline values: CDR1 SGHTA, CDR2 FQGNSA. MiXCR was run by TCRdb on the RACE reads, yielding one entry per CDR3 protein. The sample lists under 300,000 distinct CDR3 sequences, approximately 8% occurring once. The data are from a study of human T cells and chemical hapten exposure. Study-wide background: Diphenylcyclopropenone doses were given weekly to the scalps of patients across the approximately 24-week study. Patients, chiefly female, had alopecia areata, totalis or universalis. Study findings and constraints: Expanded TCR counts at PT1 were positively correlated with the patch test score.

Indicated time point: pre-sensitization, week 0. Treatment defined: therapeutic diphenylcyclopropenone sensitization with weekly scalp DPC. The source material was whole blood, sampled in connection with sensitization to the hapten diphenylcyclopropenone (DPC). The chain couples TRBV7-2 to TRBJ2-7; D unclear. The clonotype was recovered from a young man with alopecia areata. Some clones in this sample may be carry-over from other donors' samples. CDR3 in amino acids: CASSLVIPYEQYF. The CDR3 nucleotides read TGTGCCAGCAGCTTAGTAATCCCCTACGAGCAGTACTTC.